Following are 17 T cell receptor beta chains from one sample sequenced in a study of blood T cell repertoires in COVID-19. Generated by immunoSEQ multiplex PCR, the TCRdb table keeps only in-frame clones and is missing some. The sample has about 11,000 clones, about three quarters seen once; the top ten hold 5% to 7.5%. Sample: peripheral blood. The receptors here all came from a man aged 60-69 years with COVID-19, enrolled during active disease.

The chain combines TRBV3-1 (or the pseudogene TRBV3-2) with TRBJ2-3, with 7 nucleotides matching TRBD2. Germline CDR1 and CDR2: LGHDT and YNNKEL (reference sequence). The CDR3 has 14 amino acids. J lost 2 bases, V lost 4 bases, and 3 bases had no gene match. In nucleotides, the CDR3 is TGTGCCAGCAGCCTCCGGGAGGTCACAGATACGCAGTATTTT. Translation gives CASSLREVTDTQYF.

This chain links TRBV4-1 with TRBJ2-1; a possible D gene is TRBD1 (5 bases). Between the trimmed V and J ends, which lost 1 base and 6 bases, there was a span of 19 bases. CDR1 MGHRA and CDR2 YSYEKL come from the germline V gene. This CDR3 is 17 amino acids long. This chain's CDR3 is CASSQADRDRWGNEQFF. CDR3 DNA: TGCGCCAGCAGCCAAGCCGACAGAGACCGGTGGGGCAATGAGCAGTTCTTC.

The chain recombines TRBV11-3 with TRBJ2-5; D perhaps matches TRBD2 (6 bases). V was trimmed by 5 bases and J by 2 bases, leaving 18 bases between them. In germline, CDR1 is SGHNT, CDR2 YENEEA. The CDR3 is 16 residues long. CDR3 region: CASSVTSWGLQETQYF. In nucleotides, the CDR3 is TGTGCCAGCAGCGTCACTAGCTGGGGCCTTCAAGAGACCCAGTACTTC.

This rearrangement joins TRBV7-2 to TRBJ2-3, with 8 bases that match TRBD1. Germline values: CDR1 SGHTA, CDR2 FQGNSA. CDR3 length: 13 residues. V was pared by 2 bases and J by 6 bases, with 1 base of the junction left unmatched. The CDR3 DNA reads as TGTGCCAGCAGCTTAAACAGGGGGGATACGCAGTATTTT. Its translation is CASSLNRGDTQYF.

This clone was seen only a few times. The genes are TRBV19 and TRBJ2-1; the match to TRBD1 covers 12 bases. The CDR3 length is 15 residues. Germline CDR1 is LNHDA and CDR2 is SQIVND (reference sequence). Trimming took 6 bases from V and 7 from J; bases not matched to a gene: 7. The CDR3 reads CASSPGQGAGNEQFF. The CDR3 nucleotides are TGTGCCAGTAGCCCGGGACAGGGGGCGGGTAATGAGCAGTTCTTC. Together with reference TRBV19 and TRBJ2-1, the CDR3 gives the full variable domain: DGGITQSPKYLFRKEGQNVTLSCEQNLNHDAMYWYRQDPGQGLRLIYYSQIVNDFQKGDIAEGYSVSREKKESFPLTVTSAQKNPTAFYLCASSPGQGAGNEQFFGPGTRLTVL.

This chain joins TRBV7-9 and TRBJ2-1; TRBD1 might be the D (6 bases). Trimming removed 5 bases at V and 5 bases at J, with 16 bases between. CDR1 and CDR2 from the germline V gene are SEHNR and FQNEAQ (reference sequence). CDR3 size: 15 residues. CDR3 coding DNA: TGTGCCAGCAGCCATAACAGGGACAAGGACAATGAGCAGTTCTTC. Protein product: CASSHNRDKDNEQFF.

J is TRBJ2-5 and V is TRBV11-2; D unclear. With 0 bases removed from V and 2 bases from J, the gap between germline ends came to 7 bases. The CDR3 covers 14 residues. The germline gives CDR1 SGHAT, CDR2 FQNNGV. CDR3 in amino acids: CASSLDLEQETQYF. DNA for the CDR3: TGTGCCAGCAGCTTAGATCTGGAGCAAGAGACCCAGTACTTC. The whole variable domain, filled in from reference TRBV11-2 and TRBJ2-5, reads EAGVAQSPRYKIIEKRQSVAFWCNPISGHATLYWYQQILGQGPKLLIQFQNNGVVDDSQLPKDRFSAERLKGVDSTLKIQPAKLEDSAVYLCASSLDLEQETQYFGPGTRLLVL.

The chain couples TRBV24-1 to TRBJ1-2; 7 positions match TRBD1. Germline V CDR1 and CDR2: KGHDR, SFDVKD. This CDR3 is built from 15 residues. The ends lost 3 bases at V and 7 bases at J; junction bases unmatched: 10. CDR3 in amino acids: CATSDPRTGEAGYTF. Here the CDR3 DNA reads TGTGCCACCAGTGATCCCCGTACAGGGGAGGCTGGCTACACCTTC.

CDR3 residues: CASRTGQTNVLTF. CDR3 nucleotide sequence: TGTGCCAGCAGAACGGGACAGACCAACGTCCTGACTTTC. This rearrangement joins TRBV6-5 to TRBJ2-6, with 7 bases matching TRBD1. The junction had 4 bases not matched to a gene; V was cut back by 6 bases and J by 8 bases. The germline gives CDR1 MNHEY, CDR2 SVGAGI. The length of the CDR3 is 13 residues.

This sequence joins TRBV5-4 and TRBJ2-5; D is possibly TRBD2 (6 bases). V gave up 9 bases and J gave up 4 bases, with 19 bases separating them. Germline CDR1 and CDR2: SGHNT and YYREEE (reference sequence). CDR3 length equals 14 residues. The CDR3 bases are TGTGCCACCAGGATAAGAACTAGCTCAGAGACCCAGTACTTC. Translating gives CATRIRTSSETQYF.

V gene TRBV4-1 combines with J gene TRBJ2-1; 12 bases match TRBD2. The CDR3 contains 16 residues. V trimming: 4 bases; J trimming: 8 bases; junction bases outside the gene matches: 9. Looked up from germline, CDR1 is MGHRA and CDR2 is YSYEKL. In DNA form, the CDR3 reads TGCGCCAGCAGCCGCAGAGGACTAGCGGGAAGGGATGAGCAGTTCTTC. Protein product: CASSRRGLAGRDEQFF.

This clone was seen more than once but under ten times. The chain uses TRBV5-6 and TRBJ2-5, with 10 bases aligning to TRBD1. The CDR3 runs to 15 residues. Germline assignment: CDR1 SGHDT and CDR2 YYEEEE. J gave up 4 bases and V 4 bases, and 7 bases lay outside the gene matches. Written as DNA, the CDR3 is TGTGCCAGCAGCACTGGACAGGGGGTTTTAGAGACCCAGTACTTC. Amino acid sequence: CASSTGQGVLETQYF.

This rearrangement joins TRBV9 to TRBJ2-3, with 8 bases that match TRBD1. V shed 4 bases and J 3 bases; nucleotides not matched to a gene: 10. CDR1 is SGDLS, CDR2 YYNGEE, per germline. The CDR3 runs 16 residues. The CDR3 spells CASSPAGQGVTDTQYF. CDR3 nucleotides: TGTGCCAGCAGCCCCGCCGGACAGGGTGTAACAGATACGCAGTATTTT.

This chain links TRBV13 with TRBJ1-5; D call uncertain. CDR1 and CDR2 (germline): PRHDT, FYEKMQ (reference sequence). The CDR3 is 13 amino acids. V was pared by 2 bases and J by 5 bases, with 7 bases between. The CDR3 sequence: CASSLSSDQPQHF. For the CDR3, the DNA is TGTGCCAGCAGCTTAAGCTCTGATCAGCCCCAGCATTTT. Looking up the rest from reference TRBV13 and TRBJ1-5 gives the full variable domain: AAGVIQSPRHLIKEKRETATLKCYPIPRHDTVYWYQQGPGQDPQFLISFYEKMQSDKGSIPDRFSAQQFSDYHSELNMSSLELGDSALYFCASSLSSDQPQHFGDGTRLSIL.

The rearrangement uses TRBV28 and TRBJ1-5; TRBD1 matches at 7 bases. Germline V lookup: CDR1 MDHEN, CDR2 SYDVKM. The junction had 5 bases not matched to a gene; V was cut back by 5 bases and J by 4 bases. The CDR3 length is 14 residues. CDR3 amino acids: CASSTTGDNQPQHF. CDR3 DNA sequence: TGTGCCAGCAGTACCACAGGGGATAATCAGCCCCAGCATTTT.

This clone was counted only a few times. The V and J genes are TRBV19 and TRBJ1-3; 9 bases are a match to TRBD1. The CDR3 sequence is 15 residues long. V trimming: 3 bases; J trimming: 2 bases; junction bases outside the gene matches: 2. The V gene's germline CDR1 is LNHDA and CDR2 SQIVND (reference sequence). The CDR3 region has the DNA TGTGCCAGTAGTATTCGGACAGGGGCTGGAAACACCATATATTTT. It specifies CASSIRTGAGNTIYF.

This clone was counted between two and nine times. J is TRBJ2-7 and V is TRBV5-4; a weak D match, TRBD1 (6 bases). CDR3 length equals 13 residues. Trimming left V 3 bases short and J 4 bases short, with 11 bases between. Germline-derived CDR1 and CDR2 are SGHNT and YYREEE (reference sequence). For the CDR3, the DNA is TGTGCCAGCAGCTCCGGGACAAGGTACGAGCAGTACTTC. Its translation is CASSSGTRYEQYF.